This paragraph reports one T cell receptor (beta chain). The antigen is undetermined. This sample is drawn from a study of blood T cells in healthy people across ages. Study overall: The capture of about one barcoded beta molecule per two T cells was achieved by template switching. Study-level findings and limits: Whereas aged donors had fewer naive CD4+ cells, long-lived donors had more of them and higher diversity.

CDR3 length: 15 amino acids. The extraction recovered at least 5 micrograms of total RNA per sample. It was with a sample-barcoded 5' primer and a J-beta primer mix that a second PCR of about 7 to 12 cycles was run. Each CDR3 protein gets one entry after TCRdb re-called the 5' RACE reads with MiXCR. In the table there are about 1.5 million distinct CDR3 sequences, about 45% of which are singletons. The rearrangement joins TRBV12-3 or TRBV12-4 to TRBJ2-7, with 9 bases that match TRBD1. The DNA end lines up better with TRBJ2-5; the J call may be wrong. The sample consisted of blood. This receptor was taken from a woman aged 18-35 years in good health. CDR3 nucleotide sequence: TGTGCCAGCAGTTTAGCGGGACAGGGAAAAGAGACCCAGTACTTC. It specifies CASSLAGQGKETQYF.